The 26 T cell receptor beta chains reported below all come from one sample, sequenced in a study of blood T cell repertoires in COVID-19 (dated by TCRdb to 2019 to 2021). The library was made by the immunoSEQ multiplex PCR assay. TCRdb holds this immuneACCESS table with in-frame rearrangements only. Some clones are missing; in checked studies, unresolved V genes explain under half, and the rest has no known cause. Within this sample are some 110,000 clones, with approximately 88% of them counted one time only. The top ten constitute approximately 0.76% of the sample. The sample was peripheral blood. The source is a woman in her seventies with acute or convalescent COVID-19.

The V call is TRBV7-7, the J call TRBJ2-1; TRBD2 matches 13 bases. J gave up 5 bases and V 5 bases, and 3 bases lay outside the gene matches. The CDR3 spans 15 residues. Germline V gene sequence: CDR1 SSHAT, CDR2 FNYEAQ (reference sequence). Here the CDR3 reads CASSIGLAGDNEQFF. CDR3 in DNA: TGTGCCAGCAGCATTGGACTAGCGGGGGACAATGAGCAGTTCTTC.

In its sample, this clone was seen a few times. The chain combines TRBV5-1 with TRBJ2-2; D might be TRBD1 (6 bases). Trimming shortened V by 0 bases and J by 0 bases, and 6 bases separated the two germline ends. CDR1 is SGHRS, CDR2 YFSETQ, per germline. The CDR3 length is 15 residues. The CDR3 nucleotides are TGCGCCAGCAGCTTGGACAGGGCGAACACCGGGGAGCTGTTTTTT. Protein sequence: CASSLDRANTGELFF.

This clone was seen more than once but under ten times. The V call is TRBV2, the J call TRBJ2-1; 10 bases agree with TRBD2. The germline V gene encodes CDR1 SNHLY and CDR2 FYNNEI. This CDR3 region has 12 residues. The V segment lost 8 bases and the J segment 9 bases; nucleotides outside the gene matches: 4. The CDR3 is CASGSGGTEQFF. CDR3 nucleotides: TGTGCCAGCGGTAGCGGGGGGACTGAGCAGTTCTTC.

This clone was recorded a few times. The V gene is TRBV7-9, the J gene TRBJ2-1; 7 bases line up with TRBD1. The V and J ends lost 5 bases and 6 bases, in that order; junction bases with no gene match: 13. The germline CDR1 and CDR2 sequences are SEHNR and FQNEAQ (reference sequence). This CDR3 has 16 amino acids. The CDR3 DNA follows: TGTGCCAGCAGCGGACAGGACCTCCCCGCGATCAATGAGCAGTTCTTC. Encoded protein: CASSGQDLPAINEQFF.

The gene calls are TRBV7-9 and TRBJ1-1, with D uncertain. The CDR3 is 15 amino acids. Germline V gives CDR1 SEHNR, CDR2 FQNEAQ (reference sequence). V was cut by 2 bases and J by 0 bases, with 10 bases left in between. In nucleotides, the CDR3 is TGTGCCAGCAGCTTACTGGCTCCCCTGAACACTGAAGCTTTCTTT. It codes for CASSLLAPLNTEAFF. The entire variable domain, with the rest obtained from reference TRBV7-9 and TRBJ1-1, is as follows: DTGVSQNPRHKITKRGQNVTFRCDPISEHNRLYWYRQTLGQGPEFLTYFQNEAQLEKSRLLSDRFSAERPKGSFSTLEIQRTEQGDSAMYLCASSLLAPLNTEAFFGQGTRLTVV.

The chain combines TRBV12-3 or TRBV12-4 with TRBJ1-1; D gene ambiguous. CDR3 size: 13 residues. With 6 bases removed from V and 3 bases from J, the gap between germline ends came to 11 bases. The CDR3 DNA reads as TGTGCCAGCAGACTGGAGGCTGACACTGAAGCTTTCTTT. This gives the protein CASRLEADTEAFF.

The V and J genes are TRBV6-6 and TRBJ1-1, with a weak D call TRBD1 (5 bases). Deletions cut 1 base from V and 1 base from J, with 10 bases between. Germline V CDR1 and CDR2: MNHNY, SVGAGI (reference sequence). CDR3 length: 15 amino acids. CDR3 in DNA: TGTGCCAGCAGTTACTTAACAGGTTCGAACACTGAAGCTTTCTTT. This translates into CASSYLTGSNTEAFF.

This chain uses TRBV19 with TRBJ1-5, with a possible D match to TRBD1 (5 bases). The CDR3 runs to 13 residues. V was shortened by 8 bases and J by 4 bases, with 12 bases between the two germline ends. Germline V CDR1 and CDR2: LNHDA, SQIVND (reference sequence). CDR3 in DNA: TGTGCCAGTCCCATGGGGGGAAATCAGCCCCAGCATTTT. Translating gives CASPMGGNQPQHF. Full variable domain (rest looked up from reference TRBV19 and TRBJ1-5): DGGITQSPKYLFRKEGQNVTLSCEQNLNHDAMYWYRQDPGQGLRLIYYSQIVNDFQKGDIAEGYSVSREKKESFPLTVTSAQKNPTAFYLCASPMGGNQPQHFGDGTRLSIL.

The chain uses TRBV6-1 and TRBJ2-3, with 9 positions matching TRBD2. The CDR3 has 16 residues. J gave up 1 base and V 2 bases, and 4 bases lay outside the gene matches. CDR1 and CDR2 (germline): MNHNS, SASEGT. The CDR3 loop is CASSEPVAGGTDTQYF. In DNA, the CDR3 is TGTGCCAGCAGTGAACCCGTAGCGGGAGGCACAGATACGCAGTATTTT.

This clone has a handful of counts. The rearrangement uses TRBV5-8 and TRBJ2-3; 10 bases agree with TRBD2. In germline, CDR1 is SGHTS, CDR2 YDEGEE. The CDR3 has 15 amino acids. The V gene end was trimmed by 4 bases and the J gene end by 5 bases; junction bases not matched to a gene: 7. In nucleotides, the CDR3 is TGTGCCAGCAGCCAAGCGGGGGGGCTCAAAGATACGCAGTATTTT. Translation: CASSQAGGLKDTQYF.

The V gene is TRBV7-3, the J gene TRBJ2-1; 10 positions match TRBD2. Trimming at V came to 4 bases and at J to 2 bases, leaving 2 bases not matched to a gene. The CDR3 covers 15 residues. Germline V lookup: CDR1 SGHTA, CDR2 FQGTGA. CDR3 sequence (DNA): TGTGCCAGCAGCTCCGGGACTAGCGCCTACAATGAGCAGTTCTTC. It yields the protein CASSSGTSAYNEQFF.

The CDR3 DNA is TGTGCCAGTAGTATAAAAAGGCTAGCGGACGCCTCCTACAATGAGCAGTTCTTC. Its translation is CASSIKRLADASYNEQFF. The gene calls are TRBV19 and TRBJ2-1, with 7 bases fitting TRBD2. Germline CDR1 LNHDA, CDR2 SQIVND (reference sequence). Germline trimming cut 2 bases from V and 0 bases from J; bases unmatched to any gene: 10. The CDR3 contains 18 residues. Supplemented by reference TRBV19 and TRBJ2-1, the full variable domain reads DGGITQSPKYLFRKEGQNVTLSCEQNLNHDAMYWYRQDPGQGLRLIYYSQIVNDFQKGDIAEGYSVSREKKESFPLTVTSAQKNPTAFYLCASSIKRLADASYNEQFFGPGTRLTVL.

The chain links TRBV19 to TRBJ1-2; possibly TRBD1 for D (5 bases). The CDR3 has 13 amino acids. V was cut by 1 base and J by 8 bases, with 11 bases left in between. The germline CDR1 and CDR2 sequences are LNHDA and SQIVND (reference sequence). The CDR3 nucleotides are TGTGCCAGTAGTATAGGGCAGGGTCAAGGCTACACCTTC. Residues: CASSIGQGQGYTF.

The CDR3 region has the DNA TGTGCCAGCTCACCGATGGATCGGGACAGGGACACTGAAGCTTTCTTT. It specifies CASSPMDRDRDTEAFF. The rearrangement links TRBV18 to TRBJ1-1; 9 bases match TRBD1. CDR3 length equals 16 residues. Germline assignment: CDR1 KGHSH and CDR2 LQKENI. Losses at the gene ends were 3 bases for V and 3 bases for J; bases not matched to a gene: 8.

V is TRBV27 and J is TRBJ2-4; weak D call: TRBD2 (6 bases). V shed 2 bases and J shed 1 base, with 6 bases lying between them. The CDR3 is made up of 14 amino acids. CDR1 is MNHEY and CDR2 is SMNVEV in the germline V gene (reference sequence). CDR3 DNA: TGTGCCAGCAGTTTAGGGGGGGCCAAAAACATTCAGTACTTC. Translation gives CASSLGGAKNIQYF.

J is TRBJ2-5 and V is TRBV2; 10 bases line up with TRBD2. In germline, CDR1 is SNHLY, CDR2 FYNNEI. V trimming: 2 bases; J trimming: 1 base; junction bases outside the gene matches: 1. The CDR3 loop spans 15 amino acids. CDR3 nucleotide sequence: TGTGCCAGCAGTGAACTAGCGGGAGCCCAAGAGACCCAGTACTTC. The encoded protein is CASSELAGAQETQYF. The entire variable domain, with the rest obtained from reference TRBV2 and TRBJ2-5, is as follows: EPEVTQTPSHQVTQMGQEVILRCVPISNHLYFYWYRQILGQKVEFLVSFYNNEISEKSEIFDDQFSVERPDGSNFTLKIRSTKLEDSAMYFCASSELAGAQETQYFGPGTRLLVL.

The V gene is TRBV5-1, the J gene TRBJ1-6, with TRBD1 identical over 8 bases. Germline V lookup: CDR1 SGHRS, CDR2 YFSETQ. There are 16 residues in the CDR3. Trimming removed 4 bases from V and 4 bases from J; junction bases left unmatched: 7. The CDR3 region has the DNA TGCGCCAGCAGCCCGAGGGACAGGACTTATAATTCACCCCTCCACTTT. Translation: CASSPRDRTYNSPLHF.

This clone was found a few times. The chain couples TRBV19 to TRBJ2-1, with a tentative D call TRBD1 (6 bases). The CDR3 contains 13 residues. Germline lookup yields CDR1 LNHDA and CDR2 SQIVND (reference sequence). V lost 7 bases to trimming and J lost 8 bases, with 15 bases between them. The DNA for the CDR3 is TGTGCCAGTAAACTACAGGGTACGGATGAGCAGTTCTTC. As protein: CASKLQGTDEQFF.

The gene calls are TRBV15 and TRBJ2-1; 9 bases line up with TRBD2. The CDR3 has 14 amino acids. V shed 4 bases and J 8 bases; nucleotides not matched to a gene: 6. Per the germline V gene, CDR1 is LNHNV and CDR2 is YYDKDF (reference sequence). CDR3 sequence reads: CATSIGLALDEQFF. The CDR3 DNA follows: TGTGCCACCAGCATCGGACTAGCGCTCGATGAGCAGTTCTTC.

The V call is TRBV2, the J call TRBJ1-5; perhaps TRBD1 as D (6 bases). Germline loops: CDR1 SNHLY, CDR2 FYNNEI. The CDR3 is 13 amino acids. V was shortened by 4 bases and J by 7 bases, with 11 bases between the two germline ends. CDR3 in DNA: TGTGCCAGCAGTGGTCAGGGGACCCAGCCCCAGCATTTT. This encodes CASSGQGTQPQHF.

This chain links TRBV4-1 with TRBJ1-2, with D possibly matching TRBD1 (6 bases). The V gene's germline CDR1 is MGHRA and CDR2 YSYEKL. V was clipped by 1 base and J by 0 bases, with 12 bases between them. The CDR3 contains 16 residues. The CDR3 coding sequence is TGCGCCAGCAGCCAAGGTCGGGGGGGCACTAACTATGGCTACACCTTC. It yields the protein CASSQGRGGTNYGYTF.

The chain employs TRBV5-1 and TRBJ1-3, with D maybe TRBD1 (5 bases). CDR1 is SGHRS and CDR2 is YFSETQ in the germline V gene. Trimming removed 0 bases at V and 8 bases at J, with 12 bases between. The CDR3 is 14 residues long. The CDR3 DNA reads TGCGCCAGCAGCTTGGGCGCGGAAGGGGACACCATATATTTT. It specifies CASSLGAEGDTIYF.

Here the CDR3 DNA reads TGTGCCAGCAGTTACGACAGAGATAGCAATCAGCCCCAGCATTTT. Translating it yields CASSYDRDSNQPQHF. This rearrangement joins TRBV6-5 to TRBJ1-5; maybe TRBD1 (5 bases). Per germline, CDR1 MNHEY and CDR2 SVGAGI. V was shortened by 2 bases and J by 0 bases, with 8 bases between the two germline ends. The CDR3 is 15 residues long.

The chain is built from TRBV11-2 and TRBJ2-4, with a weak D call TRBD2 (5 bases). CDR1 is SGHAT, CDR2 FQNNGV, per germline. V was shortened by 5 bases and J by 0 bases, with 20 bases between the two germline ends. The CDR3 covers 18 residues. CDR3 in amino acids: CASSPTGRARQAKNIQYF. In DNA, the CDR3 is TGTGCCAGCAGCCCCACGGGAAGGGCCCGCCAAGCCAAAAACATTCAGTACTTC.

The V and J genes are TRBV9 and TRBJ1-4; D is possibly TRBD1 (5 bases). V was trimmed by 3 bases and J by 7 bases, leaving 16 bases between them. Looked up from germline, CDR1 is SGDLS and CDR2 is YYNGEE. CDR3 length: 15 residues. CDR3 in amino acids: CASSAAAVRGEKLFF. The CDR3, as DNA: TGTGCCAGCAGCGCTGCCGCGGTAAGGGGTGAAAAACTGTTTTTT. Looking up the rest from reference TRBV9 and TRBJ1-4 gives the full variable domain: DSGVTQTPKHLITATGQRVTLRCSPRSGDLSVYWYQQSLDQGLQFLIQYYNGEERAKGNILERFSAQQFPDLHSELNLSSLELGDSALYFCASSAAAVRGEKLFFGSGTQLSVL.

This CDR3 reads CASSSSGRGAYNEQFF. The CDR3 DNA is TGTGCCAGCAGCTCCAGCGGGAGGGGAGCCTACAATGAGCAGTTCTTC. The chain recombines TRBV11-3 with TRBJ2-1; TRBD2 matches at 10 bases. In germline, CDR1 is SGHNT, CDR2 YENEEA. Trimming cost V 4 bases and J 2 bases; bases outside gene matches: 5. This CDR3 is 16 amino acids long.